This T cell receptor (beta chain) was observed in a study of cytomegalovirus exposure and HLA in healthy donors. This CDR3 contains 13 residues. V dropped 2 bases and J dropped 7; count of bases not matched to a gene: 3. The germline CDR1 and CDR2 sequences are SGHRS and YFSETQ. PCR employed 60 Vbeta and 13 Jbeta primers. Sequenced by immunoSEQ multiplex PCR; TCRdb stores in-frame clones only, minus some. The table has roughly 140,000 clones, 63% seen once. This clonotype was obtained from a woman aged 55-69 years in good health and CMV-seropositive. Material for sequencing was PBMCs. This rearrangement joins TRBV5-1 to TRBJ2-1; 7 nucleotides line up with TRBD1. The CDR3: CASSLGTANEQFF. CDR3 nucleotide sequence: TGCGCCAGCAGCTTAGGGACAGCAAATGAGCAGTTCTTC.